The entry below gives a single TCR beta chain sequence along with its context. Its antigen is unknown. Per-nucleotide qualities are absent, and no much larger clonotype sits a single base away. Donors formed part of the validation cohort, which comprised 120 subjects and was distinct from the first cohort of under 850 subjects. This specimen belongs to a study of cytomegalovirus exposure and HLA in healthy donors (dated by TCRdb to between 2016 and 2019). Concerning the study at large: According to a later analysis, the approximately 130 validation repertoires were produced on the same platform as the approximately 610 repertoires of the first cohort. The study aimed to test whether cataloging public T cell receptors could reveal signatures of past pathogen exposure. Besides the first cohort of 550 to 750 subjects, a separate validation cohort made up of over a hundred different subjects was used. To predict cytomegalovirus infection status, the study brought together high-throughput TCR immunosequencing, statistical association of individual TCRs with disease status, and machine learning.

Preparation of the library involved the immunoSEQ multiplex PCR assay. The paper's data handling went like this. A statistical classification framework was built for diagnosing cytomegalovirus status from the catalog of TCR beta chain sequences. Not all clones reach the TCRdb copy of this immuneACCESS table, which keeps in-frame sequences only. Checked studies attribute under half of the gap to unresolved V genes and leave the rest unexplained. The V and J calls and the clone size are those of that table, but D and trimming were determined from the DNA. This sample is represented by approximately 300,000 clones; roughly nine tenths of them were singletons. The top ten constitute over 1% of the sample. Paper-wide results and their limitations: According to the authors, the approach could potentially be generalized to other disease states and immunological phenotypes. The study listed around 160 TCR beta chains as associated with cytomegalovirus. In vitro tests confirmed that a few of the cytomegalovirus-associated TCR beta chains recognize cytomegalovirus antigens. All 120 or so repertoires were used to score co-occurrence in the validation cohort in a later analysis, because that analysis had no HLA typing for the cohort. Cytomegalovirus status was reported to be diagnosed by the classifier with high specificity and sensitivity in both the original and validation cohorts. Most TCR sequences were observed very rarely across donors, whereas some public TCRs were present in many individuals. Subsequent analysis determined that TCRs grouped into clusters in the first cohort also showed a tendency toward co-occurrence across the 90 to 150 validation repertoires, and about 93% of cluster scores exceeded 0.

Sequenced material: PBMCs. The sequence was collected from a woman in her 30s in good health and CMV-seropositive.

The sequence in DNA is TGTGCCAGCAGCTTGTGGGGGACTAGAGGGCCGAGCTCCTACGAGCAGTACTTC. Translation gives CASSLWGTRGPSSYEQYF. The chain is encoded by TRBV5-6 joined to TRBJ2-7; the junction holds 8 bases that match TRBD2. Measured from the cysteine to the phenylalanine, the CDR3 is 18 residues long. Here the CDR3 DNA is all that survives: 54 bases in frame from base 1. Relative to germline, V is missing 1 base and J is missing 0 bases, with 12 bases of the junction outside any gene match. CDR1 SGHDT and CDR2 YYEEEE were looked up in the germline V gene.